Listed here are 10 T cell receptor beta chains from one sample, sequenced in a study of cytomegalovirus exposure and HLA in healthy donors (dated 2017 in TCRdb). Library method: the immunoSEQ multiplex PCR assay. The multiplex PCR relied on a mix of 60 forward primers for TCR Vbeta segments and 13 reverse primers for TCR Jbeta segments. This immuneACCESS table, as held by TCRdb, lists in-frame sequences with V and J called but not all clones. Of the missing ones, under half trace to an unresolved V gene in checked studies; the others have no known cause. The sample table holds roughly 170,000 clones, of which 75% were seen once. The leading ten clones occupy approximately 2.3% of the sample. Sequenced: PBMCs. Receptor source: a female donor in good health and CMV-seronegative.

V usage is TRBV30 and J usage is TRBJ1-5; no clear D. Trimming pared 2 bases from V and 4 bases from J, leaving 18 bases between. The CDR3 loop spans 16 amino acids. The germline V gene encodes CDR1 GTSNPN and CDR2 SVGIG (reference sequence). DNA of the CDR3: TGTGCCTGGAGTCCCCACGGGGTGTTCCCAAATCAGCCCCAGCATTTT. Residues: CAWSPHGVFPNQPQHF. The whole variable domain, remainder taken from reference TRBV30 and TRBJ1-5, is SQTIHQWPATLVQPVGSPLSLECTVEGTSNPNLYWYRQAAGRGLQLLFYSVGIGQISSEVPQNLSASRPQDRQFILSSKKLLLSDSGFYLCAWSPHGVFPNQPQHFGDGTRLSIL.

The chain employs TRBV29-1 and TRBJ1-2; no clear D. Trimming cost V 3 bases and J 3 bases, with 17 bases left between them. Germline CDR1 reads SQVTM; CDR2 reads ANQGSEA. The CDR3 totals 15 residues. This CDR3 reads CSVERTEGKYYGYTF. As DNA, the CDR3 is TGCAGCGTTGAGCGAACGGAGGGAAAGTACTATGGCTACACCTTC.

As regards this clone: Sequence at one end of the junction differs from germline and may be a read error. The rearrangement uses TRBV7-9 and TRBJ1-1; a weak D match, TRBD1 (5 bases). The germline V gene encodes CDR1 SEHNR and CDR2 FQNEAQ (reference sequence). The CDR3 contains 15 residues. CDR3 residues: CSSSLLHGGGTEAFF. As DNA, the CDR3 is TGTTCCAGCAGCTTACTCCACGGCGGGGGGACTGAAGCTTTCTTT.

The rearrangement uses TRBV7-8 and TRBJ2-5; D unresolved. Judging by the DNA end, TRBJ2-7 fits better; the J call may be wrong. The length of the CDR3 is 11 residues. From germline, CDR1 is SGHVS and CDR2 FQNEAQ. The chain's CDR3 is CASSDDYEQYF. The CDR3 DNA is TGTGCCAGCAGCGACGACTACGAGCAGTACTTC.

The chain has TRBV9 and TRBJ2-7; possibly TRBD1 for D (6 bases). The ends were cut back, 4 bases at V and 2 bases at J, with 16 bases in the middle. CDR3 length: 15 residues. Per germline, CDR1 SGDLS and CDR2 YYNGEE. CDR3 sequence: CASSSSTGRPYEQYF. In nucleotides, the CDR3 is TGTGCCAGCAGCTCCTCGACAGGTCGTCCCTACGAGCAGTACTTC. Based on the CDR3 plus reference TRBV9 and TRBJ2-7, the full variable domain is DSGVTQTPKHLITATGQRVTLRCSPRSGDLSVYWYQQSLDQGLQFLIQYYNGEERAKGNILERFSAQQFPDLHSELNLSSLELGDSALYFCASSSSTGRPYEQYFGPGTRLTVT.

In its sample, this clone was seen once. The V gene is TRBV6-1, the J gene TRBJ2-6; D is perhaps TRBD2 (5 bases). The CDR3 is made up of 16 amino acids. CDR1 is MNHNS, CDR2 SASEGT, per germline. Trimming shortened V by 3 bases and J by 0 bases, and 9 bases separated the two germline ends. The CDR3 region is CASSEREGSGANVLTF. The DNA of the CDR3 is TGTGCCAGCAGTGAGCGCGAGGGCTCTGGGGCCAACGTCCTGACTTTC.

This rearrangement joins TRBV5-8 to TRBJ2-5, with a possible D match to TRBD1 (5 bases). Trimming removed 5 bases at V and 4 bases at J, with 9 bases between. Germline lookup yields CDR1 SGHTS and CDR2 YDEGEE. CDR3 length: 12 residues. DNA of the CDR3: TGTGCCAGCAGAGGGGATTCAGAGACCCAGTACTTC. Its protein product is CASRGDSETQYF.

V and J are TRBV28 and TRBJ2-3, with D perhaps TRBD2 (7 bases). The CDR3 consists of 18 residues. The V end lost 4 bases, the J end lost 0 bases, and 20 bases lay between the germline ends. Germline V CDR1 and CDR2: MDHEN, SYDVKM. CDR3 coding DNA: TGTGCCAGCAGTTCATACCCGGGGGGCAGGACTAGCACAGATACGCAGTATTTT. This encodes CASSSYPGGRTSTDTQYF.

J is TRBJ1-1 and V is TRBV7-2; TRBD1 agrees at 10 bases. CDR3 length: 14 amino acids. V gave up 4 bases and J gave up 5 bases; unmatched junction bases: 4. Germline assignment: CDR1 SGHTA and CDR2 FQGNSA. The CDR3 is CASSWDRGATEAFF. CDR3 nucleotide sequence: TGTGCCAGCAGCTGGGACAGGGGCGCGACTGAAGCTTTCTTT.

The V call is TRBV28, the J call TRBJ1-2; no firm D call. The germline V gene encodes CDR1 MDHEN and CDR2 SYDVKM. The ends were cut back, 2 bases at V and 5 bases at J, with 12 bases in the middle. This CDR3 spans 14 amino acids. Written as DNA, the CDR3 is TGTGCCAGCAGTTTAGAGGGCCTCCGTTATGGCTACACCTTC. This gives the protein CASSLEGLRYGYTF.